These 8 T cell receptor beta chains share one sample of origin, sequenced in a study of CD8 T cells in ankylosing spondylitis (dated by TCRdb to 2016 to 2017). The library was made by 5' RACE. The instrument given in TCRdb is Illumina HiSeq 2500. TCRdb itself trimmed the public reads at Q25 with fastp, ran MiXCR and retained productive beta chains. Rows merge per CDR3 protein into single entries with the most common DNA and genes. The sample data list about 320,000 distinct CDR3 sequences, and 11% of these were observed just once. The ten largest clones capture about a tenth of the sample. Sequences were obtained from blood, either unsorted or a sorted T cell fraction (not recorded which). These receptors were taken from a female donor with ankylosing spondylitis or in good health (not recorded which).

Regarding this clonotype: This may be a read error: a much more frequent sequence differs by one nucleotide. The V gene is TRBV5-1, the J gene TRBJ2-4; 8 bases map to TRBD1. Germline V gene lookup returns CDR1 SGHRS and CDR2 YFSETQ. The CDR3 length is 15 residues. CDR3 in amino acids: CVSSSQGAGKNIQYF. CDR3 in DNA: TGCGTCAGCAGCTCCCAGGGGGCCGGCAAAAACATTCAGTACTTC.

About this clonotype: Compared with germline, one end of the junction differs, possibly owing to a read error. V gene TRBV7-2 combines with J gene TRBJ2-7, with D tentatively TRBD1 (6 bases). This CDR3 region has 14 residues. CDR1 and CDR2 from the germline V gene are SGHTA and FQGNSA. The chain's CDR3 is CASSLAGRGYVQYF. The CDR3 region has the DNA TGTGCCAGCAGCTTAGCCGGCAGGGGTTACGTGCAGTACTTC.

This chain uses TRBV11-2 with TRBJ2-7, with 8 bases identical to TRBD2. Germline CDR1 SGHAT, CDR2 FQNNGV. The CDR3 runs to 16 residues. J lost 3 bases, V lost 5 bases, and 12 bases had no gene match. In nucleotides, the CDR3 is TGTGCCAGCAGCCCCATTCAGGGACTAGTGAACTACGAGCAGTACTTC. The encoded protein is CASSPIQGLVNYEQYF.

The chain recombines TRBV29-1 with TRBJ2-7; a possible D gene is TRBD2 (6 bases). Trimming removed 0 bases at V and 3 bases at J, with 9 bases between. CDR3 length equals 13 residues. Germline lookup yields CDR1 SQVTM and CDR2 ANQGSEA. This CDR3 reads CSVEDSGGYEQYF. For the CDR3, the DNA is TGCAGCGTTGAAGACTCCGGGGGCTACGAGCAGTACTTC.

This clonotype was observed at least ten times. This chain uses TRBV5-1 with TRBJ2-2, with D uncertain. CDR1 and CDR2 from the germline V gene are SGHRS and YFSETQ. The CDR3 has 13 residues. Between the trimmed V and J ends, which lost 4 bases and 4 bases, there was a span of 8 bases. Here the CDR3 DNA reads TGCGCCAGCAGCGCCGACTCCACCGGGGAGCTGTTTTTT. Translated: CASSADSTGELFF.

CDR3 region: CASRTPGLYEQYF. The CDR3 bases are TGTGCCAGCAGAACCCCGGGCCTCTACGAGCAGTACTTC. The chain carries TRBV28 and TRBJ2-7; D is undetermined. The CDR3 has 13 amino acids. CDR1 is MDHEN and CDR2 is SYDVKM in the germline V gene. Trimming cost V 6 bases and J 3 bases, with 12 bases left between them.

J is TRBJ2-3 and V is TRBV7-3; TRBD2 matches 8 bases. Germline trimming cut 5 bases from V and 4 bases from J; bases unmatched to any gene: 8. This CDR3 region has 15 residues. Per the germline V gene, CDR1 is SGHTA and CDR2 is FQGTGA. In nucleotides, the CDR3 is TGTGCCAGCAGCCCAAGCGGGGGCGGGGCAGATACGCAGTATTTT. Its protein product is CASSPSGGGADTQYF.

This clonotype was found many times. This CDR3 is CATLGDTYEQYF. In DNA form, the CDR3 reads TGTGCCACCCTCGGAGATACCTACGAGCAGTACTTC. The chain combines TRBV24-1 with TRBJ2-7; unclear D gene. Trimming stripped 9 bases from V and 2 bases from J, with 10 bases between. The germline gives CDR1 KGHDR, CDR2 SFDVKD. The CDR3 totals 12 residues.